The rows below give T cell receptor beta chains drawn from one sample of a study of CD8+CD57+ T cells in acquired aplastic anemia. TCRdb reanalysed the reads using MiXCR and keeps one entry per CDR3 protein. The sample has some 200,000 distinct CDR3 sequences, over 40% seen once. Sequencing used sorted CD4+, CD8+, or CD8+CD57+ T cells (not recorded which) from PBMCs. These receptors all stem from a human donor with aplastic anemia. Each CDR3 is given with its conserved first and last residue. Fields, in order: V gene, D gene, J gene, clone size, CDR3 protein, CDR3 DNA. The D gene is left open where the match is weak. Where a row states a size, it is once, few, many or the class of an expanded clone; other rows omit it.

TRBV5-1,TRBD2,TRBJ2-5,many,CASSPSSGAYQETQYF,TGCGCCAGCAGCCCCTCTAGCGGGGCGTACCAAGAGACCCAGTACTTC
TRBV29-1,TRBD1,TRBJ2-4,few,CSVRPSGQGDIQYF,TGCAGCGTGCGACCTTCAGGACAGGGGGACATTCAGTACTTC
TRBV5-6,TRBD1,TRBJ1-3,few,CASSPGQTGNTIYF,TGTGCCAGCAGCCCGGGACAGACTGGAAACACCATATATTTT
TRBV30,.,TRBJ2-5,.,CSWSVQGGLRQETQYF,TGTTCCTGGAGTGTACAAGGGGGGCTTCGCCAAGAGACCCAGTACTTC
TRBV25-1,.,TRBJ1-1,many,CASRDSDSTEAFF,TGTGCCAGCAGGGACTCCGATAGCACTGAAGCTTTCTTT
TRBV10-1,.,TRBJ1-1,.,CASSESQTITEAFF,TGCGCCAGCAGTGAGTCGCAAACAATCACTGAAGCTTTCTTT
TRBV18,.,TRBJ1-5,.,CASSPTGSEPQHF,TGTGCCAGCTCACCTACGGGGAGCGAGCCCCAGCATTTT
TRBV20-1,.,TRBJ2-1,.,CSATARDGHRNEQFF,TGCAGTGCCACGGCCCGGGACGGCCACAGGAATGAGCAGTTCTTC
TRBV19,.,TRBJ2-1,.,CASSPEGNDEQFF,TGTGCCAGCAGCCCGGAGGGTAACGATGAGCAGTTCTTC
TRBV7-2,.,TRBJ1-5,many,CASSFGGNQPQHF,TGTGCCAGCAGCTTCGGGGGAAATCAGCCCCAGCATTTT
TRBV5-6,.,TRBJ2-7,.,CASSPGLSGYEQYF,TGTGCCAGCAGCCCTGGGTTGAGTGGATACGAGCAGTACTTC
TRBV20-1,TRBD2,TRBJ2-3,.,CSARESGTSGTDTQYF,TGCAGTGCTAGGGAATCCGGGACTAGCGGCACAGATACGCAGTATTTT
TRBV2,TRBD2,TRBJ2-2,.,CASSLAGGDTGELFF,TGTGCCAGCAGCCTAGCGGGGGGGGACACCGGGGAGCTGTTTTTT
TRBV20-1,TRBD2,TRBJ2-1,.,CSARNPAGGPNNEQFF,TGCAGTGCTAGAAACCCGGCGGGGGGGCCCAACAATGAGCAGTTCTTC
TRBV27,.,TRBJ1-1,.,CASRGHPGGTEAFF,TGTGCCAGCAGGGGCCACCCCGGTGGGACTGAAGCTTTCTTT
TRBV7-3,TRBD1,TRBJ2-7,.,CASSLIDRAKQYF,TGTGCCAGCAGCTTAATCGACAGGGCCAAGCAGTACTTC
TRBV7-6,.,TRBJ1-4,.,CASSFTGGGNEKLFF,TGTGCCAGCAGCTTTACCGGGGGAGGTAATGAAAAACTGTTTTTT
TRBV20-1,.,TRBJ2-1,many,CSAFRAPGYNEQFF,TGCAGTGCTTTCCGGGCCCCCGGCTACAATGAGCAGTTCTTC
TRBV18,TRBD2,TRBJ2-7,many,CASSPQAGASRREQYF,TGTGCCAGCTCACCTCAAGCGGGAGCCTCGAGGAGGGAGCAGTACTTC
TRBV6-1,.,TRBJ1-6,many,CASSESPGYSPLHF,TGTGCCAGCAGCGAATCCCCGGGGTATTCACCCCTCCACTTT
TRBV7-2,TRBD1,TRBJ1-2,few,CASSPDRAYGYTF,TGTGCCAGCAGCCCCGACAGGGCCTATGGCTACACCTTC
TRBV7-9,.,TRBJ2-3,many,CASSLNGARDTQYF,TGTGCCAGCAGCTTGAACGGGGCGCGAGATACGCAGTATTTT
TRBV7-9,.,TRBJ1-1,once,CASSPLSGRAFF,TGTGCCAGCAGCCCGCTCTCAGGTAGAGCTTTCTTT
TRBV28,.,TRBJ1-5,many,CASSSGGGSNQPQHF,TGTGCCAGCAGTTCGGGGGGAGGAAGCAATCAGCCCCAGCATTTT
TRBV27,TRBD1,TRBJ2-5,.,CASSFSYRQGAQYF,TGTGCCAGCAGTTTCTCATACCGACAGGGGGCCCAGTACTTC
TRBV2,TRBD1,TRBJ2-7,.,CASSEYWDSSYEQYF,TGTGCCAGCAGCGAATACTGGGACAGTTCCTACGAGCAGTACTTC
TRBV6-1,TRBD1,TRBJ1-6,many,CASSSRTGTGNSPLHF,TGTGCCAGCAGCTCTAGGACAGGGACGGGGAATTCACCCCTCCACTTT
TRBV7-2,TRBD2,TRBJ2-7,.,CASKAGGPSYEQYF,TGTGCCAGCAAAGCGGGGGGGCCCTCCTACGAGCAGTACTTC
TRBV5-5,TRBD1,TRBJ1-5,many,CASNTGDLGGQPQHF,TGTGCCAGCAACACAGGGGATCTCGGAGGTCAGCCCCAGCATTTT
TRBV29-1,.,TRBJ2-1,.,CSVGGSSYNEQFF,TGCAGCGTCGGAGGGTCCTCCTACAATGAGCAGTTCTTC
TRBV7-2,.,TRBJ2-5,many,CASSRALRGGETQYF,TGTGCCAGCAGCCGCGCCTTAAGGGGCGGGGAGACCCAGTACTTC
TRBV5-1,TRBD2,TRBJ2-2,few,CASSNSGGNTGELFF,TGCGCCAGCAGTAATAGCGGGGGTAACACCGGGGAGCTGTTTTTT
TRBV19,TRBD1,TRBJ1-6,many,CATSTGQNNSPLHF,TGTGCCACCTCCACGGGACAGAATAATTCACCCCTCCACTTT
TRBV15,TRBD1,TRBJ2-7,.,CATSYETGARREQYF,TGTGCCACCAGCTACGAGACAGGGGCCCGTAGGGAGCAGTACTTC
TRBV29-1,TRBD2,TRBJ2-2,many,CSVEDDWVAGANTGELFF,TGCAGCGTTGAAGATGATTGGGTAGCGGGAGCGAACACCGGGGAGCTGTTTTTT
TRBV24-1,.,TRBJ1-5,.,CATSDPNQPQHF,TGTGCCACCAGTGATCCCAATCAGCCCCAGCATTTT
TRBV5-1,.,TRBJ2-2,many,CASRQGTNLIGELFF,TGCGCCAGCCGCCAGGGGACTAACCTTATCGGGGAGCTGTTTTTT
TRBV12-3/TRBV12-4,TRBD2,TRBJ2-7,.,CASSGIAGREQYF,TGTGCCAGCAGTGGGATAGCGGGGAGGGAGCAGTACTTC
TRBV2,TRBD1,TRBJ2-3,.,CASSWQGAADTQYF,TGTGCCAGCAGCTGGCAGGGGGCAGCGGATACGCAGTATTTT
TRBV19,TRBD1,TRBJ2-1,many,CASSIRDRGGNEQFF,TGTGCCAGTAGTATCCGGGACAGGGGAGGCAATGAGCAGTTCTTC
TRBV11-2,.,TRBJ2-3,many,CASSLEGGRITDTQYF,TGTGCCAGCAGCTTAGAGGGCGGGCGAATCACAGATACGCAGTATTTT